This TCR beta chain emerged from a study of cytomegalovirus exposure and HLA in healthy donors. A word on this clone: Its target is unknown.

Overall study findings and caveats: Per published accounts, TCR beta sequences correctly predicted the HLA-A and HLA-B alleles of most subjects.

With V trimmed by 7 bases and J by 3 bases, 4 bases remained unmatched. The CDR3 is 13 amino acids. Germline CDR1 is MDHEN and CDR2 is SYDVKM. Primers included in the PCR were 60 Vbeta and 13 Jbeta primers. The table came from immunoSEQ multiplex PCR; TCRdb's copy has only in-frame clones and leaves some out. This sample has approximately 150,000 clones, with 60% to 80% found just once. The clonotype was recovered from a male donor in good health and CMV-seronegative. Sequences were obtained from PBMCs. The chain employs TRBV28 and TRBJ2-7, with 9 bases lining up with TRBD2. Written as DNA, the CDR3 is TGTGCCAGCACCCTTAGCGGGAGCTACGAGCAGTACTTC. This translates into CASTLSGSYEQYF.